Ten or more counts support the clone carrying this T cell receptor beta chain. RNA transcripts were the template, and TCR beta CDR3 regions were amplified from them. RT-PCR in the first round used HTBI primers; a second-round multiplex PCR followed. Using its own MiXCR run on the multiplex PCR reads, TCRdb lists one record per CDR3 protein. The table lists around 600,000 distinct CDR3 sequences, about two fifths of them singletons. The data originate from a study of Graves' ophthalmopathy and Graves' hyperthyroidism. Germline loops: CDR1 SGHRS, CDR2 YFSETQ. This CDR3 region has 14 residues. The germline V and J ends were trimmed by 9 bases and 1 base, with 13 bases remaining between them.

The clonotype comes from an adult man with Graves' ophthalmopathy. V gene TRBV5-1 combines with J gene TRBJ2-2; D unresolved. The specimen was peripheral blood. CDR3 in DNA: TGCGCCACTAGGTCGAAGGAGAACACCGGGGAGCTGTTTTTT. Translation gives CATRSKENTGELFF. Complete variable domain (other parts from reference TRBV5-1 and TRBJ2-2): KAGVTQTPRYLIKTRGQQVTLSCSPISGHRSVSWYQQTPGQGLQFLFEYFSETQRNKGNFPGRFSGRQFSNSRSEMNVSTLELGDSALYLCATRSKENTGELFFGEGSRLTVL.